The sequence of this TCR beta chain was determined in a study of PD-1 blockade in classical Hodgkin lymphoma. Study results and caveats: Before treatment, complete responders showed about the same diversity as newly diagnosed patients. In CD4+ cells, TCR diversity went up significantly by C4D1, but in CD8+ cells it did not.

Time point here: cycle 4 day 1 (C4D1), after more than 5 weeks of nivolumab. Every patient experienced relapse after autologous stem cell transplantation, and brentuximab vedotin exposure varied. This CDR3 has 16 amino acids. The V and J ends lost 0 bases and 3 bases respectively, with 17 bases between them. Germline values: CDR1 GTSNPN, CDR2 SVGIG (reference sequence). TCRdb's copy holds only in-frame clones and misses some; the assay was immunoSEQ multiplex PCR. The data hold some 58,000 clones, with more than 80% observed a single time. As regards this clone: Its antigen remains unknown.

The TCR comes from a human donor with classical Hodgkin lymphoma. V is TRBV30 and J is TRBJ1-2; D is undetermined. The starting material was peripheral blood mononuclear cells (PBMCs), obtained before the fourth cycle of nivolumab. In DNA, the CDR3 is TGTGCCTGGAGTGTAACGTTGTCAACTGACTACTATGGCTACACCTTC. Protein: CAWSVTLSTDYYGYTF.